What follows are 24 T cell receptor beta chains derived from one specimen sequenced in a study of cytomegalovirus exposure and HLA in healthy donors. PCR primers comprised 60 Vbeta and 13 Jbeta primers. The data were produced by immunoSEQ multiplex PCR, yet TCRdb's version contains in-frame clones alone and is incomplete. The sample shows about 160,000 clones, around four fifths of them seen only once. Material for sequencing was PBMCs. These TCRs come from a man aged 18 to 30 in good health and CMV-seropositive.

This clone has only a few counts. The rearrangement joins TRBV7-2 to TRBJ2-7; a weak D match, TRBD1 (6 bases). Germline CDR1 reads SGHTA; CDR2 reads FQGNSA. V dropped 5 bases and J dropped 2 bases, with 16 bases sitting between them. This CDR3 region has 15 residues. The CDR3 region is CASSPQGGPAYEQYF. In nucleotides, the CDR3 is TGTGCCAGCAGCCCACAAGGGGGACCGGCCTACGAGCAGTACTTC. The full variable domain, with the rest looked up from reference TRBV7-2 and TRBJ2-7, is GAGVSQSPSNKVTEKGKDVELRCDPISGHTALYWYRQSLGQGLEFLIYFQGNSAPDKSGLPSDRFSAERTGGSVSTLTIQRTQQEDSAVYLCASSPQGGPAYEQYFGPGTRLTVT.

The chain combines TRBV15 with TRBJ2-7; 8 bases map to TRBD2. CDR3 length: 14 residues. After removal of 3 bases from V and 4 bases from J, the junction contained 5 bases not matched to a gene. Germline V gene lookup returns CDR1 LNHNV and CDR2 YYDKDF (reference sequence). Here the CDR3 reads CATSSSGNRYEQYF. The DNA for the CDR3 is TGTGCCACCAGCAGTAGCGGGAACAGGTACGAGCAGTACTTC.

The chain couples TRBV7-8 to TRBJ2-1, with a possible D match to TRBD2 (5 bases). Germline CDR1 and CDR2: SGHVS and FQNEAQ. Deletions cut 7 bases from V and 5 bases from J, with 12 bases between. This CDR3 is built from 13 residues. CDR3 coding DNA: TGTGCCAGCACTGGGCGGGTCCACAATGAGCAGTTCTTC. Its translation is CASTGRVHNEQFF.

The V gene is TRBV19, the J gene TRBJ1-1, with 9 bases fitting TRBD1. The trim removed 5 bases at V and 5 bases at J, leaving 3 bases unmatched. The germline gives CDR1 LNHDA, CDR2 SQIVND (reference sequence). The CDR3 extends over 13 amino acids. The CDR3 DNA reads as TGTGCCAGTAGTCTAGGGACAGGGACTGAAGCTTTCTTT. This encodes CASSLGTGTEAFF.

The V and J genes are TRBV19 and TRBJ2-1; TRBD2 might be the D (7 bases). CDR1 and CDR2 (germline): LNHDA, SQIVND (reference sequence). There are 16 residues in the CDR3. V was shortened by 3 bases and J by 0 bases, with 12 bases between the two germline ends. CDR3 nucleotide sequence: TGTGCCAGTAGTATGTGGGAGGGACACTCCTACAATGAGCAGTTCTTC. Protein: CASSMWEGHSYNEQFF.

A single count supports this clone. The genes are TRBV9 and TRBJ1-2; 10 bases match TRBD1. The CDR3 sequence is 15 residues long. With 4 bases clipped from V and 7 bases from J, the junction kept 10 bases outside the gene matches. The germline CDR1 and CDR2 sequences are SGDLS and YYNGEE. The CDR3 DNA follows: TGTGCCAGCAGCCCACCGACAGGGGGCGCTTCTGGCTACACCTTC. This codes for CASSPPTGGASGYTF.

CDR3 nucleotides: TGTGCCAGCAGAGAGGGACAGGGATCCTACAATGAGCAGTTCTTC. Its protein is CASREGQGSYNEQFF. The chain combines TRBV13 with TRBJ2-1; the match to TRBD1 covers 9 bases. CDR1 and CDR2 from the germline V gene are PRHDT and FYEKMQ (reference sequence). This CDR3 comprises 15 residues. V was clipped by 6 bases and J by 1 base; unmatched bases: 4.

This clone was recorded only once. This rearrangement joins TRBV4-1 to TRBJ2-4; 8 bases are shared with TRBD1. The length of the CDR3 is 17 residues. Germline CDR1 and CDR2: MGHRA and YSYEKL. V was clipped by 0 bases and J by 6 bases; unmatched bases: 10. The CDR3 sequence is CASSQDRSRTGLNIQYF. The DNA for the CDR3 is TGCGCCAGCAGCCAAGATCGATCGAGGACAGGGCTAAACATTCAGTACTTC.

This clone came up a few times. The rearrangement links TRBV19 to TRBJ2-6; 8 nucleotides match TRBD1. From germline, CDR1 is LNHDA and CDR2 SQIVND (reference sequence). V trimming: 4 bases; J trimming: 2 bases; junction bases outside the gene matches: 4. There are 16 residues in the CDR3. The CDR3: CASSTQGATGANVLTF. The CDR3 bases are TGTGCCAGTAGTACCCAGGGGGCGACTGGGGCCAACGTCCTGACTTTC.

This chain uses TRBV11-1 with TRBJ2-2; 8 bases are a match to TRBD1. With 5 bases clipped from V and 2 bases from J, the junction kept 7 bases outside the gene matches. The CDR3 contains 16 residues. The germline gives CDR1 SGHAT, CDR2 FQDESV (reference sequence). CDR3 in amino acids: CASSHRQGPNTGELFF. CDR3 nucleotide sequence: TGTGCCAGCAGCCACCGACAGGGGCCCAACACCGGGGAGCTGTTTTTT.

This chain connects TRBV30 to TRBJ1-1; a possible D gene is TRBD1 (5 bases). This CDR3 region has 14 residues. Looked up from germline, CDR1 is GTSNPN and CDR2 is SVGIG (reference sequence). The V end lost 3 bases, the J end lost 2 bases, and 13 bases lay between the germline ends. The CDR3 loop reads CAWRKGRFNTEAFF. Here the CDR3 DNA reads TGTGCCTGGAGGAAGGGGCGGTTCAACACTGAAGCTTTCTTT.

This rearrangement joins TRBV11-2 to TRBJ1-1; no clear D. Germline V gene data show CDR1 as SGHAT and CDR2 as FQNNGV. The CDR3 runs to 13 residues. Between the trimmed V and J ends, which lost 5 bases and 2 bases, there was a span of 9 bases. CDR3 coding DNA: TGTGCCAGCAGCCAGGTCCAAAACACTGAAGCTTTCTTT. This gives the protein CASSQVQNTEAFF.

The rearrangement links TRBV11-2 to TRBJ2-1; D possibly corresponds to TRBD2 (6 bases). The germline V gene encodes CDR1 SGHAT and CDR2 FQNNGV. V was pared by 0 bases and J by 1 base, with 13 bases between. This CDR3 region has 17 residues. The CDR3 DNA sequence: TGTGCCAGCAGCTTAGATCGTGGGGGGAGGTCCTACAATGAGCAGTTCTTC. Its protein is CASSLDRGGRSYNEQFF.

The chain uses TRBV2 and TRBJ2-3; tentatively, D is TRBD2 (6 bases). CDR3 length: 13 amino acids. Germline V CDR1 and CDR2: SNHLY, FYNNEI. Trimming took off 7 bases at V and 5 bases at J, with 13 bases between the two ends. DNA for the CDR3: TGTGCCAGCATGGGACCGGGGGAAGATACGCAGTATTTT. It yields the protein CASMGPGEDTQYF.

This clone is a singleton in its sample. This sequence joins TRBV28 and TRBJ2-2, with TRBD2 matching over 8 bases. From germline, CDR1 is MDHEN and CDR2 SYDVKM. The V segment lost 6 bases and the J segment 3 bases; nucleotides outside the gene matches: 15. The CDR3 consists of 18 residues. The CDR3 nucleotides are TGTGCCAGCAGCTCGAGTACACCGTTACTAGCGGACACCGGGGAGCTGTTTTTT. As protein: CASSSSTPLLADTGELFF.

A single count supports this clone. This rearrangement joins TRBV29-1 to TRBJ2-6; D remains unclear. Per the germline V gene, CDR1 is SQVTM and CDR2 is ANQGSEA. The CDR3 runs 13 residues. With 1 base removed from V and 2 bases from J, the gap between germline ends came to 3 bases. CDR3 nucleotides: TGCAGCGTTGAAGGCGCTGGGGCCAACGTCCTGACTTTC. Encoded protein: CSVEGAGANVLTF.

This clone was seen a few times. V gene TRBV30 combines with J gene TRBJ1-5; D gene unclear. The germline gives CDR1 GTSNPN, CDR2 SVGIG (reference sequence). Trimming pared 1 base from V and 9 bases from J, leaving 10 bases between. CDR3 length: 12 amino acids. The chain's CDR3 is CAWSGGPAPQHF. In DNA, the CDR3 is TGTGCCTGGAGTGGAGGGCCGGCGCCCCAGCATTTT.

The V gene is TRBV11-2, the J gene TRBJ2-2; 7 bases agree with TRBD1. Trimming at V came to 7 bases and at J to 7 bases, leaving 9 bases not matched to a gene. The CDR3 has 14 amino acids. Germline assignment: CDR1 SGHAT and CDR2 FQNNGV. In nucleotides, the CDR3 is TGTGCCAGCAACCCGGGACAGTCCGTCGGGGAGCTGTTTTTT. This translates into CASNPGQSVGELFF.

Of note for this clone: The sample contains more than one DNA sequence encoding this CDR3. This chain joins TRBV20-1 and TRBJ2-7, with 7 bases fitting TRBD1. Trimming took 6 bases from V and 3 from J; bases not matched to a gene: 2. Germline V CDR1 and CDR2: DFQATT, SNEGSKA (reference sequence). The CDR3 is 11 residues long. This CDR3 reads CSARDSYEQYF. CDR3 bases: TGCAGTGCCCGGGACAGCTACGAGCAGTACTTC.

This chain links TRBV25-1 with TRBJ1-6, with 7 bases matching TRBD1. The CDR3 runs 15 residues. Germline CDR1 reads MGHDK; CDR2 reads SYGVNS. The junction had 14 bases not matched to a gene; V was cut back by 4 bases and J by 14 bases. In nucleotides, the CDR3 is TGTGCCAGCAGTGGAGAGACAGGGATCGGGCTAACCCTCCACTTT. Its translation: CASSGETGIGLTLHF.

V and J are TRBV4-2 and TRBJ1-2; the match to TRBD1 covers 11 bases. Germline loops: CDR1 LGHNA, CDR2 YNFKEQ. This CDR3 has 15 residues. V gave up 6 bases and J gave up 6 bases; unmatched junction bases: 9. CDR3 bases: TGTGCCAGCAGAGAAATGGGGGGACAGGGGGATGGCTACACCTTC. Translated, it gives CASREMGGQGDGYTF.

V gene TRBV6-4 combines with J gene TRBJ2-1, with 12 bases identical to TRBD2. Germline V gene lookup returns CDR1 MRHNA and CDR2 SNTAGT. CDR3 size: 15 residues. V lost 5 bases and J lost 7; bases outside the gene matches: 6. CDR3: CASSYGTSGRNEQFF. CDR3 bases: TGTGCCAGCAGTTACGGGACTAGCGGGCGAAATGAGCAGTTCTTC.

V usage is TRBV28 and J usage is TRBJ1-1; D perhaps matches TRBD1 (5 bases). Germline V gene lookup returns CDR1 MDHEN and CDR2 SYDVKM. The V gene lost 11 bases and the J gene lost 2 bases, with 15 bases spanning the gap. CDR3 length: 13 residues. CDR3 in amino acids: CASDSLFNTEAFF. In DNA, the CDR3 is TGTGCCTCCGACAGTTTGTTCAACACTGAAGCTTTCTTT. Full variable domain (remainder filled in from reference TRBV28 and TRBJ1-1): DVKVTQSSRYLVKRTGEKVFLECVQDMDHENMFWYRQDPGLGLRLIYFSYDVKMKEKGDIPEGYSVSREKKERFSLILESASTNQTSMYLCASDSLFNTEAFFGQGTRLTVV.

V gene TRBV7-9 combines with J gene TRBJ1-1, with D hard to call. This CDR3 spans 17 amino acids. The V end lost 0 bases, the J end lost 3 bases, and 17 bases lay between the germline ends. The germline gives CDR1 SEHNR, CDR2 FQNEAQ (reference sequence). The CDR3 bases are TGTGCCAGCAGCTTAGCGCTAATTCAACGGGGTGACACTGAAGCTTTCTTT. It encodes CASSLALIQRGDTEAFF.